Each of the 19 T cell receptor beta chains below was sequenced from the same sample in a study of cytomegalovirus exposure and HLA in healthy donors. The PCR used 60 Vbeta and 13 Jbeta primers. The data were produced by immunoSEQ multiplex PCR, yet TCRdb's version contains in-frame clones alone and is incomplete. The repertoire consists of 100,000 to 130,000 clones, with around 77% occurring once and the leading ten covering around 4%. Material: PBMCs. Receptors were obtained from a male donor in good health and CMV-seronegative.

V and J are TRBV30 and TRBJ2-1; D may be TRBD2 (5 bases). Germline V gives CDR1 GTSNPN, CDR2 SVGIG (reference sequence). The CDR3 spans 12 residues. V was pared by 3 bases and J by 5 bases, with 8 bases between. Here the CDR3 DNA reads TGTGCCTGGAGAAGAGCGGACAATGAGCAGTTCTTC. This encodes CAWRRADNEQFF.

This rearrangement joins TRBV7-2 to TRBJ2-7; maybe TRBD1 (5 bases). CDR1 is SGHTA, CDR2 FQGNSA, per germline. The CDR3 runs 15 residues. Trimming pared 5 bases from V and 5 bases from J, leaving 19 bases between. In DNA, the CDR3 is TGTGCCAGCAGCAATAGGGCAGGGTCAGGCCACGAGCAGTACTTC. Its translation is CASSNRAGSGHEQYF.

This clone came up once. The chain links TRBV30 to TRBJ2-7, with D perhaps matching TRBD2 (5 bases). The CDR3 is made up of 12 amino acids. The germline CDR1 and CDR2 sequences are GTSNPN and SVGIG (reference sequence). V was pared by 2 bases and J by 6 bases, with 11 bases between. The CDR3 loop reads CAWSPSRGEQYF. The DNA of the CDR3 is TGTGCCTGGAGTCCTTCTCGGGGCGAGCAGTACTTC. Complete variable domain (other parts from reference TRBV30 and TRBJ2-7): SQTIHQWPATLVQPVGSPLSLECTVEGTSNPNLYWYRQAAGRGLQLLFYSVGIGQISSEVPQNLSASRPQDRQFILSSKKLLLSDSGFYLCAWSPSRGEQYFGPGTRLTVT.

The chain recombines TRBV6-6 with TRBJ1-2; D may be TRBD1 (5 bases). The CDR3 is made up of 14 amino acids. The V end lost 0 bases, the J end lost 8 bases, and 13 bases lay between the germline ends. Germline V gives CDR1 MNHNY, CDR2 SVGAGI (reference sequence). The CDR3 DNA reads TGTGCCAGCAGTTACTCACAGGAGGGCCAGGGCTACACCTTC. Translation: CASSYSQEGQGYTF.

The gene calls are TRBV27 and TRBJ2-5; 15 bases line up with TRBD2. V lost 8 bases, J lost 1 base, and 5 bases stayed unmatched. CDR3 size: 16 residues. CDR1 and CDR2 (germline): MNHEY, SMNVEV (reference sequence). The CDR3 bases are TGTGCCAGCTCAGGGGGACTAGCGGGAGGCCAAGAGACCCAGTACTTC. Translating it yields CASSGGLAGGQETQYF.

The V and J genes are TRBV28 and TRBJ1-2; 11 nucleotides match TRBD1. Germline V gene sequence: CDR1 MDHEN, CDR2 SYDVKM. With V trimmed by 6 bases and J by 8 bases, 8 bases remained unmatched. The CDR3 sequence is 14 residues long. CDR3 bases: TGTGCCAGCAGAAAAGGACAGGGGGCCAGCGGCTACACCTTC. As protein: CASRKGQGASGYTF.

The V gene is TRBV6-1, the J gene TRBJ2-7, with 7 nucleotides matching TRBD1. CDR1 and CDR2 from the germline V gene are MNHNS and SASEGT. The ends lost 4 bases at V and 1 base at J; junction bases unmatched: 7. This CDR3 is 15 amino acids long. The CDR3 bases are TGTGCCAGCAGTGTGGAGACAGGGTGGTCCTACGAGCAGTACTTC. Amino acids: CASSVETGWSYEQYF.

The gene calls are TRBV25-1 and TRBJ2-1; D is possibly TRBD2 (5 bases). This CDR3 has 16 amino acids. Germline V gives CDR1 MGHDK, CDR2 SYGVNS. The V gene lost 6 bases and the J gene lost 0 bases, with 15 bases spanning the gap. The CDR3 nucleotides read TGTGCCAGCAGCCCAACCCTTGGGAGCTCCTACAATGAGCAGTTCTTC. As protein: CASSPTLGSSYNEQFF.

The gene calls are TRBV18 and TRBJ1-2; D gene ambiguous. The CDR3 loop spans 11 amino acids. Germline CDR1 is KGHSH and CDR2 is LQKENI. Trimming took 3 bases from V and 7 from J, leaving 6 bases between them. The DNA for the CDR3 is TGTGCCAGCTCACCCCTCCCTGGCTACACCTTC. Residues: CASSPLPGYTF. The full variable domain, completed using reference TRBV18 and TRBJ1-2, is NAGVMQNPRHLVRRRGQEARLRCSPMKGHSHVYWYRQLPEEGLKFMVYLQKENIIDESGMPKERFSAEFPKEGPSILRIQQVVRGDSAAYFCASSPLPGYTFGSGTRLTVV.

The chain carries TRBV30 and TRBJ2-2, with 9 bases that match TRBD2. Germline loops: CDR1 GTSNPN, CDR2 SVGIG (reference sequence). The CDR3 has 15 residues. Trimming at V came to 3 bases and at J to 8 bases, leaving 10 bases not matched to a gene. The CDR3 reads CAWRSSGDWGGELFF. The CDR3 DNA follows: TGTGCCTGGAGGTCTAGCGGGGACTGGGGAGGGGAGCTGTTTTTT.

This rearrangement joins TRBV28 to TRBJ2-1, with unresolved D. Germline lookup yields CDR1 MDHEN and CDR2 SYDVKM. V lost 2 bases and J lost 9, with 11 bases in between. The CDR3 is 13 amino acids. The DNA of the CDR3 is TGTGCCAGCAGTTTAATTATGGCTGGTGAGCAGTTCTTC. Translating gives CASSLIMAGEQFF.

The chain employs TRBV5-1 and TRBJ1-1; D might be TRBD1 (5 bases). CDR1 is SGHRS, CDR2 YFSETQ, per germline. The V end was cut by 0 bases, the J end by 11 bases, with 11 bases between. The CDR3 loop spans 12 amino acids. For the CDR3, the DNA is TGCGCCAGCAGCTTGGGGGGGGGACTGGCTTTCTTT. This translates into CASSLGGGLAFF.

CDR3 in DNA: TGCGCCAGCAGCTCCGGACAGGCCGCTAACTATGGCTACACCTTC. It encodes CASSSGQAANYGYTF. V and J are TRBV5-1 and TRBJ1-2, with 7 bases lining up with TRBD1. V shed 3 bases and J 0 bases; nucleotides not matched to a gene: 5. CDR1 is SGHRS, CDR2 YFSETQ, per germline. The CDR3 length is 15 residues.

The chain carries TRBV5-4 and TRBJ2-1; weak D call: TRBD1 (6 bases). The germline V gene has CDR1 SGHNT and CDR2 YYREEE (reference sequence). The CDR3 is made up of 16 amino acids. V was shortened by 4 bases and J by 4 bases, with 18 bases between the two germline ends. The CDR3 is CASSQKSGGYYNEQFF. Written as DNA, the CDR3 is TGTGCCAGCAGCCAAAAATCTGGGGGCTATTACAATGAGCAGTTCTTC.

The J gene is TRBJ2-3, the V gene TRBV21-1; TRBD1, the table's D call, lacks a check against the DNA. TRBV21-1 represents a pseudogene. The CDR3 loop spans 21 amino acids. The CDR3 DNA reads TGTGCCAGCAGCAATGGCAGTGGGACAAGGATAACGAACGGGGGCACAGATACGCAGTATTTT. This sequence encodes CASSNGSGTRITNGGTDTQYF.

CDR3 nucleotides: TGTGCCAAGCCAGGCGACTACGAGCAGTACTTC. Residues: CAKPGDYEQYF. This rearrangement joins TRBV21-1 to TRBJ2-7; the table assigns TRBD1, which was not confirmed against the DNA. TRBV21-1 is reported as a pseudogene. This CDR3 contains 11 residues.

The chain carries TRBV5-1 and TRBJ2-1, with TRBD2 matching 9 bases. J lost 4 bases, V lost 1 base, and 12 bases had no gene match. The CDR3 is 18 residues long. The germline CDR1 and CDR2 sequences are SGHRS and YFSETQ. CDR3 nucleotide sequence: TGCGCCAGCAGCTTGTCCCAGACTAGCGGAAGCGGGTACAATGAGCAGTTCTTC. It translates to CASSLSQTSGSGYNEQFF.

This clone was recorded only once. This sequence joins TRBV4-2 and TRBJ2-1; 8 nucleotides align to TRBD2. This CDR3 contains 18 residues. Losses at the gene ends were 1 base for V and 2 bases for J; bases not matched to a gene: 10. Per the germline V gene, CDR1 is LGHNA and CDR2 is YNFKEQ. CDR3 DNA sequence: TGTGCCAGCAGCCAAGTTTTTCGGGAGGGCACCACCTACAATGAGCAGTTCTTC. The encoded protein is CASSQVFREGTTYNEQFF.

J is TRBJ2-2 and V is TRBV19; 10 positions agree with TRBD2. Germline CDR1 LNHDA, CDR2 SQIVND (reference sequence). The J segment lost 5 bases and the V segment lost 3 bases, leaving 12 bases of the junction unmatched. This CDR3 has 18 residues. The CDR3: CASSIPGLAEGRTGELFF. The CDR3 DNA is TGTGCCAGTAGTATTCCCGGACTAGCGGAGGGGCGGACCGGGGAGCTGTTTTTT.